The T cell receptor beta chain described here comes from a study of blood T cell repertoires in COVID-19. The ends lost 6 bases at V and 6 bases at J; junction bases unmatched: 7. The CDR3 contains 13 residues. The germline CDR1 and CDR2 sequences are ENHRY and SYGVKD. Original processing notes: Estimation of nucleated cell counts was performed using reference gene primer amplification. TCRdb's table, derived via immunoSEQ multiplex PCR, lists solely in-frame clones and lacks some. The V and J calls and the clone size are those of that table, but D and trimming were determined from the DNA. There are under 250,000 clones in the sample; around 80% occur only once, and 7.2% lies in the top ten.

The chain employs TRBV10-3 and TRBJ2-7, with 8 bases aligning to TRBD2. Sequencing was carried out using peripheral blood. The receptor was derived from a woman in her seventies with acute or convalescent COVID-19. The CDR3 DNA reads TGTGCCATCAGGCGGGGGGCAGTCGGCGAGCAGTACTTC. This encodes CAIRRGAVGEQYF.